Included here is one T cell receptor beta chain sequence, with context. The clone's antigen remains unknown. No much larger clonotype is one base removed from it; base qualities were not supplied. This specimen belongs to a study of cytomegalovirus exposure and HLA in healthy donors (dated by TCRdb to the late 2010s). Some background on the complete study: In an earlier analysis of 587 of the donors, approximately 300 Gb of sequence data and 90 million to 120 million unique TCR beta sequences from 150 million to 200 million T cells were reported. Roughly 300 gigabases of sequencing data and some 85 million unique TCR sequences were included in an early release covering roughly 600 HLA-typed donors. The genetic ancestry cluster associated with self-reported Caucasian donors included about 84% of the 350 to 500 genotyped donors. The aim of the study was to test whether cataloging public T cell receptors could identify signatures of past pathogen exposure. The T cell repertoires of some 700 subjects were profiled by immunosequencing and related to cytomegalovirus serostatus. In addition to the first cohort of 650 to 800 subjects, a separate validation cohort of 100 to 150 different subjects was used. The study combined high-throughput TCR immunosequencing, statistical association of individual TCRs with disease status, and machine learning to predict cytomegalovirus infection status. A later analysis re-examined previously published TCR beta repertoires from more than 600 donors and added high-resolution HLA genotyping to investigate patterns of TCR occurrence. In the later analysis, no new phenotypic data were used to find candidate immune exposures; instead, reliance was placed on TCR beta sequences and their occurrence across donors. An earlier analysis of nearly 600 of the donors applied high-throughput TCR beta sequencing to assess whether each TCR beta V gene segment acted as functional or pseudogenic. Alongside the repertoire data, information on donor age, sex, ethnicity and CMV serostatus was compiled. In a later genetic analysis, genome-wide SNP genotypes for about 60% of the 666 donors were used, and that subset was treated as a discovery cohort. All discovery cohort repertoires had been generated on a single sequencing platform. Class I and class II HLA loci were covered by the typing at four-digit resolution. The number of donors typed differed by locus, with roughly 629-640 for A, B, C, DRB1 and DQB1, roughly 550 for DQA1, under 610 for DPA1, and 472 for DPB1. A handful of DR-DQ haplotypes were handled as single units for association and clustering because linkage in the cohort was strong. Among some 410 genotyped donors of the cohort, an average of around 240,000 unique TCR beta nucleotide sequences was sequenced per donor, of which about 18% were non-productive. What the work shows at the level of the full study, not this receptor alone: Because HLA typing was missing for some donors at each locus, association tests included only the typed subset. Roughly uniform sequencing depth across donors was assumed in presence/absence analyses, although this assumption may not hold. Correlated functional status among segregating V segments might reflect linkage disequilibrium, but an unknown experimental factor could not be ruled out. An earlier analysis of approximately 590 of the donors showed that most TCR beta V segments appeared in productive rearrangements either about 87% or about 30% of the time, which broadly matched IMGT annotations. Because the 87-base-pair reads could not distinguish some IMGT-functional V segments, including TRBV6-2 and TRBV6-3, those segments were excluded. Across donors, most TCR sequences were observed very rarely, whereas some public TCRs were present in many individuals. A cluster of highly shared sequence variants was judged likely to be a technical artifact of the sequencing pipeline. In a later analysis, the rate of TCR association differed among HLA loci, with DRB1 alleles having the most associated TCRs and HLA-C alleles having the fewest. A later genetic analysis reported fewer N-insertions in productive TCRs among donors in an Asian-associated ancestry cluster than the roughly 700-donor mean. The classifier was reported to diagnose cytomegalovirus status with high specificity and sensitivity in both the original cohort and the validation cohort. This cohort had only TCR beta chains sequenced, and the lack of alpha or paired-chain data limited which features could be detected. Most CMV-associated TCR beta chains appeared to be HLA-restricted in a later analysis, and the HLA associations seemed to be driven largely by CMV exposure. Because counts were too low, roughly 17 rarely observed V segments, including chromosome 9 orphons, were left out of the earlier analysis of 587 of the donors. In a later genetic analysis, a missense DCLRE1C variant was associated with V-gene and J-gene trimming of TCR beta chains, and the association was replicated in an independent cohort. Compared with equally common non-associated chains, HLA-associated TCR beta chains in a later analysis were more clonally expanded and had lower generation probabilities. A total of 150 or so TCR beta chains were listed by the study as associated with cytomegalovirus. Specific HLA alleles were associated with some 15,000 TCR beta sequences at a false discovery rate of 0.05 in a later analysis. It was suggested by the authors that the approach could potentially be generalized to other disease states and immunological phenotypes. According to a later analysis, parvovirus B19, influenza, CMV and Epstein-Barr virus appeared linked to several top co-occurrence clusters. In vitro tests confirmed that three of the cytomegalovirus-associated TCR beta chains recognize cytomegalovirus antigens. A further reported finding was that TCR beta sequences accurately predicted the HLA-A and HLA-B alleles for most subjects in the first cohort. When HLA alleles, especially DR and DQ, strongly co-occurred, attributing TCR associations to individual alleles was difficult. The only immune exposure information available for the cohort was CMV serostatus.

The cohort was made up of around 720 healthy bone marrow donors. At the time of sampling, every cohort member was nominally healthy, though immune exposures that went unrecorded were likely present. The donor was CMV seronegative and was included in the group of approximately 350 seronegative cohort members. Each donor provided a peripheral blood sample, and peripheral blood mononuclear cells were used for TCR beta sequencing. The Qiagen DNeasy Blood Extraction Kit was used to extract genomic DNA from the blood cell samples. Libraries came from the immunoSEQ multiplex PCR assay. For the multiplex PCR, a mixture combining 60 forward primers for TCR Vbeta segments and 13 reverse primers for TCR Jbeta segments was used. Amplification of the CDR3 region of rearranged TCR beta genes was performed with a multiplex PCR assay on genomic DNA. On the Illumina HiSeq System, the amplified TCR beta libraries were sequenced as 87-base-pair reads. From the authors' description of their analysis: In a later analysis, tens of millions of unique TCR beta chains were counted across the roughly 610 repertoires, and roughly 11 million of these chains were shared by at least two donors. To remove PCR and sequencing errors, raw reads were error-corrected and collapsed into unique sequences using a nearest-neighbor algorithm that merged closely related sequences. To assign V, D and J gene segments, CDR3 sequences were aligned to IMGT reference sequences. Each retained sequence needed at least a six-nucleotide match to both a V gene segment and a J gene segment. A rearrangement counted as productive if the CDR3 had no stop codons and remained in frame with V and J, and every other rearrangement counted as non-productive. Following IMGT convention, CDR3 was defined as the stretch from the second conserved V-encoded cysteine to the conserved J-encoded phenylalanine. Sequences without an unambiguous match to a single V gene segment were excluded from the earlier analysis of a few hundred of the donors. An earlier analysis of about 590 of the donors classified V segments as functional when productive rearrangements were above 56.7% and as segregating when the standard deviation between donors was above 5%. To diagnose cytomegalovirus status from the catalog of TCR beta chain sequences, a statistical classification framework was built. In a later analysis, TCR nucleotide sequences were compared against IMGT/GENE-DB human TR gene sequences so that V and J genes could be assigned. The TCRdist pipeline was used in a later analysis to assign CDR3 sequences and most-parsimonious VDJ recombination scenarios. In a later analysis, every TCR beta chain was defined by the combination of its CDR3 amino acid sequence and its V-gene family, and reads without a unique V-gene family were dropped. To address suspected cross-contamination and a sequencing artifact, a later analysis removed under 600 highly shared, low-generation-probability nucleotide sequences. A later analysis calculated a clonal expansion index for each public chain from normalized within-repertoire ranks of inferred template counts. A later analysis computed generation probabilities with a VDJ recombination model fitted to out-of-frame rearrangements, and checked the results against IGoR. A later analysis scored TCR-TCR, TCR-HLA and TCR-CMV co-occurrence with hypergeometric tests, applying a repertoire-size bias correction to TCR pairs. False discovery rates were estimated in a later analysis by permuting HLA or CMV assignments 20 times. In a later analysis, co-occurring TCRs were grouped using DBSCAN, and TCRdist sequence similarity was added for clustering within HLA-allele-positive subsets. For co-occurrence clustering, repertoires with fewer than 30,000 or more than 120,000 public chains were excluded, along with about five repertoires with anomalous nucleotide sharing. TCRdb took this table from immuneACCESS and kept in-frame rearrangements with V and J called. Such tables lack part of the clones; where checked against another copy, unresolved V genes explain under half of the gap, and the rest is unexplained. V, J and clone size derive from that table, while D and trimming were established from the DNA sequence. Present in this sample are about 150,000 clones, 70% to 90% of which were seen just once. Roughly 2.3% of the sample goes to the ten largest clones.

Germline trimming amounts to 3 bases on V and 2 bases on J, with 7 as the count of junction bases outside the gene matches. Reading the germline V gene (reference sequence) gives CDR1 GTSNPN and CDR2 SVGIG. The CDR3, cysteine through phenylalanine, is 15 amino acids long. Solely the CDR3 DNA is kept, with 45 bases framed from the first base. The TCR originated in a woman aged 18-29 years in good health and CMV-seronegative. This receptor chain uses TRBV30 and TRBJ1-1; TRBD1 matches 9 bases in the middle. What was sequenced was PBMCs. The DNA sequence is TGTGCCTGGAGCGACGGACAGGGGTTAAACACTGAAGCTTTCTTT. Its translation reads: CAWSDGQGLNTEAFF.